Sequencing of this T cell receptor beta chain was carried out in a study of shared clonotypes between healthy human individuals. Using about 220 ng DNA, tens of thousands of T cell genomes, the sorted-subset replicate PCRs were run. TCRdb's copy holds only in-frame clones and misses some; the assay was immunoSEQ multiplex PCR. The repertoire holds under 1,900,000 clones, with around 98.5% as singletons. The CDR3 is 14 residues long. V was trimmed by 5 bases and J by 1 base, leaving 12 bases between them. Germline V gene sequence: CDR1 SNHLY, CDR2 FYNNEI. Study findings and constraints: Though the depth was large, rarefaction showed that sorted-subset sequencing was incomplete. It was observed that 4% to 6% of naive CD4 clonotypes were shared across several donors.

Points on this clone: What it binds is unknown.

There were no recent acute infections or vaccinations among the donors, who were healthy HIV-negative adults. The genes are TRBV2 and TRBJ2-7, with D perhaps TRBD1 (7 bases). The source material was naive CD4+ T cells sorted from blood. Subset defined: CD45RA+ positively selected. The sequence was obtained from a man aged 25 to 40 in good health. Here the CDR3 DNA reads TGTGCCAGCAGTTCAGGGGGAGGTTCCTACGAGCAGTACTTC. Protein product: CASSSGGGSYEQYF.